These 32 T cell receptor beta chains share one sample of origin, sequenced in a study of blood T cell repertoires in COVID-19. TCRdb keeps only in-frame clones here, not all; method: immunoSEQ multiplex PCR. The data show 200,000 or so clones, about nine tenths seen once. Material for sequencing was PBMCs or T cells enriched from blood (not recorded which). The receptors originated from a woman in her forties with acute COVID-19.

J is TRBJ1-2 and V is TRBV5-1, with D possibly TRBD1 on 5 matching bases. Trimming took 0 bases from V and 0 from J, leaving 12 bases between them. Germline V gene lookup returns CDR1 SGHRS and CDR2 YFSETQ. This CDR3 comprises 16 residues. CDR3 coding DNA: TGCGCCAGCAGCTTGGGAGGGGAGGTAGCTAACTATGGCTACACCTTC. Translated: CASSLGGEVANYGYTF.

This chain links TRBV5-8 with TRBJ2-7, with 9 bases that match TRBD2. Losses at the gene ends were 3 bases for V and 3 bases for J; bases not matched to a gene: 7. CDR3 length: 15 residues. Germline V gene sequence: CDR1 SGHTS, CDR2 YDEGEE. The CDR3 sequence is CASSWGRGGLYEQYV. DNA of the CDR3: TGTGCCAGCAGCTGGGGGCGGGGGGGCCTCTACGAGCAGTACGTC.

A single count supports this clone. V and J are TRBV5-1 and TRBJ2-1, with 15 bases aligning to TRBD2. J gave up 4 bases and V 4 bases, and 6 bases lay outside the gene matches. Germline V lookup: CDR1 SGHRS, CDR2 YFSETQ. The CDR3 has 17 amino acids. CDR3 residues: CASSRDGLAGGYNEQFF. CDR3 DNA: TGCGCCAGCAGCAGAGACGGACTAGCGGGGGGGTACAATGAGCAGTTCTTC.

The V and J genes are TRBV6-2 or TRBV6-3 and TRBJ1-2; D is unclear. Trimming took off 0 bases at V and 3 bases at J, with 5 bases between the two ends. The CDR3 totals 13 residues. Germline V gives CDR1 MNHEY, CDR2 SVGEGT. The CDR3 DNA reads TGTGCCAGCAGTTACTCCTATGACTATGGCTACACCTTC. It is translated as CASSYSYDYGYTF.

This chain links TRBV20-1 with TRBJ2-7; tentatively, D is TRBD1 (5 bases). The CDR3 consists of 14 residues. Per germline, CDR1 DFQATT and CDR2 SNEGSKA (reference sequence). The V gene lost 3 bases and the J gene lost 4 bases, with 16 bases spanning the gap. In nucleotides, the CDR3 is TGCAGTGCTAGTCCAGGGAAGACTGGATACGAGCAGTACGTC. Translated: CSASPGKTGYEQYV.

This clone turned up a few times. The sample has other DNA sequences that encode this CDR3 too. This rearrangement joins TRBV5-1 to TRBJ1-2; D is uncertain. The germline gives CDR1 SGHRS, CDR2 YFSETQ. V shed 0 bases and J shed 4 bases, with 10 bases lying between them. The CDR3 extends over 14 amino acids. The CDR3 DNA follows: TGCGCCAGCAGCTTGGAGGCGGGTGGCTATGGCTACACCTTC. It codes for CASSLEAGGYGYTF.

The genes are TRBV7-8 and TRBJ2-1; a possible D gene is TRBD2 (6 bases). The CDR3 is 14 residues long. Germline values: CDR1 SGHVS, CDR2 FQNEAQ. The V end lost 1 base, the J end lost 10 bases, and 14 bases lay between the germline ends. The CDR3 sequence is CASSLGLGGREQFF. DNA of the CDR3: TGTGCCAGCAGCTTAGGGCTCGGGGGTCGCGAGCAGTTCTTC.

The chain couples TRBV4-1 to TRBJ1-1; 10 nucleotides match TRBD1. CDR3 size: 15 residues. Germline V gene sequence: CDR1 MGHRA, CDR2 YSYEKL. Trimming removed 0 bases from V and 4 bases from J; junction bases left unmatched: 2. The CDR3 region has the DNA TGCGCCAGCAGCCAAGACGACAGGGGGCTCACTGAAGCTTTCTTT. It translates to CASSQDDRGLTEAFF.

The CDR3 DNA reads TGCGCCAGCAGCCCGGCTCTACAGGACTCTGGAAACACCATATATTTT. The encoded protein is CASSPALQDSGNTIYF. J is TRBJ1-3 and V is TRBV4-3; maybe TRBD1 (5 bases). From germline, CDR1 is LGHNA and CDR2 YSLEER. The CDR3 loop spans 16 amino acids. With 4 bases removed from V and 0 bases from J, the gap between germline ends came to 13 bases.

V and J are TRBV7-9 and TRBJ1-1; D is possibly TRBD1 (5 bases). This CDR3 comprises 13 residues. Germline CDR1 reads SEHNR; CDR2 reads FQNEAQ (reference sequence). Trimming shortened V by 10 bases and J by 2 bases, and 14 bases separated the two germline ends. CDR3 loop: CATGRDGNTEAFF. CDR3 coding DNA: TGTGCCACCGGGAGGGACGGAAACACTGAAGCTTTCTTT. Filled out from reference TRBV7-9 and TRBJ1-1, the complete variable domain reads DTGVSQNPRHKITKRGQNVTFRCDPISEHNRLYWYRQTLGQGPEFLTYFQNEAQLEKSRLLSDRFSAERPKGSFSTLEIQRTEQGDSAMYLCATGRDGNTEAFFGQGTRLTVV.

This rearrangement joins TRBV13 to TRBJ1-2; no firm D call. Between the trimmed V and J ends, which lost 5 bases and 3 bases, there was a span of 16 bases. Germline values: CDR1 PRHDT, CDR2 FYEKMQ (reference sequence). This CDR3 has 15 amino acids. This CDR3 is CASSPTGRRDYGYTF. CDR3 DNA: TGTGCCAGCAGCCCGACCGGCAGACGGGACTATGGCTACACCTTC.

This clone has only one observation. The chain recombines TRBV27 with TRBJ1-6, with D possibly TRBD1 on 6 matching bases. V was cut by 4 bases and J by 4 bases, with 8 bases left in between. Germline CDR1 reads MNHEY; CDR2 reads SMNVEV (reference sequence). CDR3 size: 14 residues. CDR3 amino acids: CASSYDRYNSPLHF. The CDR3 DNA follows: TGTGCCAGCAGTTACGACAGGTATAATTCACCCCTCCACTTT.

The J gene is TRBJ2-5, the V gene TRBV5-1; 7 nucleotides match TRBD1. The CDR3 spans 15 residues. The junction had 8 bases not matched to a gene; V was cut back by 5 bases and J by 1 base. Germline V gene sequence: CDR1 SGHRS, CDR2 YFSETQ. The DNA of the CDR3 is TGCGCCAGCAGGCCCGCGACAGGGACCCAAGAGACCCAGTACTTC. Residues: CASRPATGTQETQYF.

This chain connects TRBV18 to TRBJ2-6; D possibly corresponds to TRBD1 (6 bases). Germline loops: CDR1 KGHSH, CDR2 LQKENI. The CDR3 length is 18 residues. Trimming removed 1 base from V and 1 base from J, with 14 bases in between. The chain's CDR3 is CASSPRIQGSSGANVLTF. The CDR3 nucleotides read TGTGCCAGCTCACCACGGATCCAGGGGTCGTCTGGGGCCAACGTCCTGACTTTC.

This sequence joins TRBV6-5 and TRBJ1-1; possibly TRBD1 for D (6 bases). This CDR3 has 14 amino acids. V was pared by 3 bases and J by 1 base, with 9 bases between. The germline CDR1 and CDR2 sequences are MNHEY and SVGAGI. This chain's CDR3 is CASSYSDRNTEAFF. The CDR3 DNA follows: TGTGCCAGCAGTTATTCGGACAGGAACACTGAAGCTTTCTTT.

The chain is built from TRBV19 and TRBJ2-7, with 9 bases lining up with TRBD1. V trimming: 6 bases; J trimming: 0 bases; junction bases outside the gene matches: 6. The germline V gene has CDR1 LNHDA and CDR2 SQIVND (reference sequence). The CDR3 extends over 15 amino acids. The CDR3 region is CASRLTGGISYEQYF. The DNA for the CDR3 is TGTGCCAGTAGACTTACAGGGGGCATCTCCTACGAGCAGTACTTC.

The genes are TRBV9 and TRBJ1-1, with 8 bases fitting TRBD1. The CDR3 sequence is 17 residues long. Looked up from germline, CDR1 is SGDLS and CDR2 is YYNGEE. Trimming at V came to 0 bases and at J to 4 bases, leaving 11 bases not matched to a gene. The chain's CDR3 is CASSVDRDRPGSTEAFF. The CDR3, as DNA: TGTGCCAGCAGCGTAGACCGGGACAGGCCTGGGAGCACTGAAGCTTTCTTT.

DNA of the CDR3: TGTGCCAGCAGCCTTCAAACCTCACTTCGGGTAGCTTTCTTT. Protein sequence: CASSLQTSLRVAFF. The gene calls are TRBV7-9 and TRBJ1-1; D ambiguous. The germline gives CDR1 SEHNR, CDR2 FQNEAQ (reference sequence). The V and J ends lost 5 bases and 10 bases respectively, with 20 bases between them. The CDR3 spans 14 residues. Drawing the rest from reference TRBV7-9 and TRBJ1-1, the complete variable domain is DTGVSQNPRHKITKRGQNVTFRCDPISEHNRLYWYRQTLGQGPEFLTYFQNEAQLEKSRLLSDRFSAERPKGSFSTLEIQRTEQGDSAMYLCASSLQTSLRVAFFGQGTRLTVV.

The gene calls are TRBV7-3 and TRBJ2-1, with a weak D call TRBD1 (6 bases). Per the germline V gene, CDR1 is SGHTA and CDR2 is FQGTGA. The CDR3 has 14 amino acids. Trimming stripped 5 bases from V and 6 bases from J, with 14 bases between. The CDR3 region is CASSPRPGANEQFF. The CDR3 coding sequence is TGTGCCAGCAGCCCAAGACCAGGGGCCAATGAGCAGTTCTTC.

In DNA, the CDR3 is TGTGCCAGCAGCCAATTCCCTCTAGCGGGGGGGCCTCTGAATGAGCAGTTCTTC. Its translation is CASSQFPLAGGPLNEQFF. The chain employs TRBV3-1 (or the pseudogene TRBV3-2) and TRBJ2-1; 12 positions match TRBD2. This CDR3 comprises 18 residues. The V and J ends lost 2 bases and 7 bases, in that order; junction bases with no gene match: 12. Germline values: CDR1 LGHDT, CDR2 YNNKEL (reference sequence).

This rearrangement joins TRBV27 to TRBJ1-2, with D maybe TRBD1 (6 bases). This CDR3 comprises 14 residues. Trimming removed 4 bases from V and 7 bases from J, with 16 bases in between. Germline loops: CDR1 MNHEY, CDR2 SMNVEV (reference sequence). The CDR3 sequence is CASSSTPQGIGYTF. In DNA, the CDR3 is TGTGCCAGCAGTTCGACTCCACAGGGAATTGGCTACACCTTC.

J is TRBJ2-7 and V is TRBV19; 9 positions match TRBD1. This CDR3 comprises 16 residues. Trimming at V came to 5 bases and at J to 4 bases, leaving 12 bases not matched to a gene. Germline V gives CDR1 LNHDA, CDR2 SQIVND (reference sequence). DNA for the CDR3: TGTGCCAGTAGTCTTCCTTCCGGGGACAGGGAATACGAGCAGTACTTC. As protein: CASSLPSGDREYEQYF.

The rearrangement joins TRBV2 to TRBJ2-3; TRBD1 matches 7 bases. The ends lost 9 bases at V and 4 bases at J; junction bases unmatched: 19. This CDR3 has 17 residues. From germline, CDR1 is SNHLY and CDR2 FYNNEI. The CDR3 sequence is CASQDSYRGSGADTQYF. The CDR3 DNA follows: TGTGCCAGTCAAGATTCCTACAGGGGATCTGGCGCAGATACGCAGTATTTT. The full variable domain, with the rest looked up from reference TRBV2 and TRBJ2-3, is EPEVTQTPSHQVTQMGQEVILRCVPISNHLYFYWYRQILGQKVEFLVSFYNNEISEKSEIFDDQFSVERPDGSNFTLKIRSTKLEDSAMYFCASQDSYRGSGADTQYFGPGTRLTVL.

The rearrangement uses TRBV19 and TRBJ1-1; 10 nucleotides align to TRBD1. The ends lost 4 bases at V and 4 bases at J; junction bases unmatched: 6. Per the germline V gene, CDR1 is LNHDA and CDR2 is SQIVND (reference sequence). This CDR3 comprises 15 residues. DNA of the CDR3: TGTGCCAGTAGTACGAAGGGACAGGGGCGCACTGAAGCTTTCTTT. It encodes CASSTKGQGRTEAFF.

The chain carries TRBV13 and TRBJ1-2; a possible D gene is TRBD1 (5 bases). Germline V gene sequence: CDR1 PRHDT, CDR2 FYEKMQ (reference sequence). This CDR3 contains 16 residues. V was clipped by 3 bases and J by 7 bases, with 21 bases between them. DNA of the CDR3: TGTGCCAGCAGCTTGGGTAATGGTAGGGGTAGACCTGGCTACACCTTC. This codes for CASSLGNGRGRPGYTF.

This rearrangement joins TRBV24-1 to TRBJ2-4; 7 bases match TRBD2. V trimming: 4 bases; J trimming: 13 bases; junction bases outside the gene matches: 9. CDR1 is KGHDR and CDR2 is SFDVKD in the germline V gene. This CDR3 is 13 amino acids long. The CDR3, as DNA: TGTGCCACCAGTGAAGGCGGGGGACGGATCCAGTACTTC. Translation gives CATSEGGGRIQYF.

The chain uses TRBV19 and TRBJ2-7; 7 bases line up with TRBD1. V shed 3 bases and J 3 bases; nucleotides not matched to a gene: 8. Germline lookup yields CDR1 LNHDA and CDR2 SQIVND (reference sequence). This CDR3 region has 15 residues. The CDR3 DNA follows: TGTGCCAGTAGTATTTCGACAGGGAACCTCTACGAGCAGTACTTC. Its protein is CASSISTGNLYEQYF.

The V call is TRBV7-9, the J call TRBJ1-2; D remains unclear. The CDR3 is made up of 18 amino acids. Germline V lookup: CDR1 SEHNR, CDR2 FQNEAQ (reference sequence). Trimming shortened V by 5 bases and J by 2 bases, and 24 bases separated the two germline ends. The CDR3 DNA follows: TGTGCCAGCAGCCGCGCGGGAGCCGGTTGGTTTGTGAACTATGGCTACACCTTC. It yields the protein CASSRAGAGWFVNYGYTF.

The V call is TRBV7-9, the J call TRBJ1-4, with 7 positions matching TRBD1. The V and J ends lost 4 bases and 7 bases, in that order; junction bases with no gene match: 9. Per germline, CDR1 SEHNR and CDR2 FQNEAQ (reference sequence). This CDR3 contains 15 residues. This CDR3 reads CASSSDWAGGEKLFF. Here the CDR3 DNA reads TGTGCCAGCAGCTCAGACTGGGCAGGGGGTGAAAAACTGTTTTTT.

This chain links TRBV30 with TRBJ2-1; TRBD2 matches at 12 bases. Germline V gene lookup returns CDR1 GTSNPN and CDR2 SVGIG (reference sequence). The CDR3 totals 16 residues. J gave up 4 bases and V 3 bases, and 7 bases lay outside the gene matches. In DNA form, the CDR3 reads TGTGCCTGGAGCCGACTAGCGGGGGCGGGTTACAATGAGCAGTTCTTC. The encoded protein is CAWSRLAGAGYNEQFF.

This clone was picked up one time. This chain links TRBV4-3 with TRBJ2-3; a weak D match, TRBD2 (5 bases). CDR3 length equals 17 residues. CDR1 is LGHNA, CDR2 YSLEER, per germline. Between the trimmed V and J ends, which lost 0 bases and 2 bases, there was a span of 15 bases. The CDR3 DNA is TGCGCCAGCAGCCAAGATGTTTACGGGGTGAACACAGATACGCAGTATTTT. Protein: CASSQDVYGVNTDTQYF.

Written as DNA, the CDR3 is TGTGCCAGCTCCCACGGGACTGAAGCTTTCTTT. Protein product: CASSHGTEAFF. The rearrangement links TRBV18 to TRBJ1-1; D gene unclear. The length of the CDR3 is 11 residues. V was clipped by 6 bases and J by 5 bases, with 7 bases between them. Germline CDR1 reads KGHSH; CDR2 reads LQKENI.